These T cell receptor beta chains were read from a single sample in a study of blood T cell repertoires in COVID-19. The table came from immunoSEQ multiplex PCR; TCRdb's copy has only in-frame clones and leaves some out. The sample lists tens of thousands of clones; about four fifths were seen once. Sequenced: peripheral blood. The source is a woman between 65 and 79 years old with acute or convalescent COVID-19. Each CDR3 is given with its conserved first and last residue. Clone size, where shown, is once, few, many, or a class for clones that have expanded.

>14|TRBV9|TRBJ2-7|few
CASSVNAGEAEQYF
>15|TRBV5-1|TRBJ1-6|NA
CASSLWTGENSPLHF
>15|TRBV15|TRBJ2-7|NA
CATSRSGGRKYEQYF
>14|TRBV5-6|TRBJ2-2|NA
CASSLDPNTGELFF
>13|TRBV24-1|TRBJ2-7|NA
CATSDTQSDEQYF
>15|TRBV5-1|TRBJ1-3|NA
CASSLAESPGNTIYF
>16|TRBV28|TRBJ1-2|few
CASSSLGQADYYGYTF
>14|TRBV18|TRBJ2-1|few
CASSPPAGAGEQFF
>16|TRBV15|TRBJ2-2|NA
CATSKDRGRNTGELFF
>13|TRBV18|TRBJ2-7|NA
CASSPLRADEQYF
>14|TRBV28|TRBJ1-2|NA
CASSLKRRLGGYTF
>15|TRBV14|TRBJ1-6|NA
CASSQESGRNSPLHF
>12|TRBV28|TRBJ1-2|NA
CASNPDSRSLTF
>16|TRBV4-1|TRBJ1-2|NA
CASSQGVGRRFYGYTF
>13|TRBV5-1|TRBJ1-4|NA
CASRPTGDEKLFF
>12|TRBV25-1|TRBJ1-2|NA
CASSQYDYGYTF
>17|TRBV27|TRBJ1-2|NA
CASRPPLRQGSDYGYTF
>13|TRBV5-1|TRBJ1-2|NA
CASSLEQNYGYTF
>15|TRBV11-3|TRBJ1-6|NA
CASSPTPDSKSPLHF
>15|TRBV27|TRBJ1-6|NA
CASSYSGTANSPLHF
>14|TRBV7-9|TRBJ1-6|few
CASSPTGPNSPLHF
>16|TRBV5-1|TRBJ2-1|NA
CASSRGAASSYNEQFF
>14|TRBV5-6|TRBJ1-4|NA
CASSLYGLAEKLFF
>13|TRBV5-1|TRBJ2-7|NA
CASSVGTGGEQYF
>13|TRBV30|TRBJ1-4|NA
CAWATGHLEKLFF
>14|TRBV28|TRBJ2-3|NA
CASSRTSVTDTQYF
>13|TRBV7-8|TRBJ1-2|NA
CASSFDDTYGYTF
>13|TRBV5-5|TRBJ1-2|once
CASSLGLIIRYTF
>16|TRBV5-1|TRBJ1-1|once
CASSLVATGPNTEAFF
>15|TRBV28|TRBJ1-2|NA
CASSLWTATNYGYTF
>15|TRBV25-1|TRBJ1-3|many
CASSERHLSGNTIYF
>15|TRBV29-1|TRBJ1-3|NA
CSVEGDRFSGNTIYF
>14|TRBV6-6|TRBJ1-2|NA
CASSGADPTRGYTF
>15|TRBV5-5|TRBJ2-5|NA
CASSPAGQGRETQYF
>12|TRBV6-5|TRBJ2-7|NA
CASSTGVYEQYF
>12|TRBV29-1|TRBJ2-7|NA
CSVERTGYEQYF
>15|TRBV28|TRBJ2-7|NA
CASSSGGLGAREQYF
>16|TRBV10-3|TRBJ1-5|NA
CAISEEKGGYGQPQHF
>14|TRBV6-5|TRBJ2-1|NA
CASSYGGSLNEQFF
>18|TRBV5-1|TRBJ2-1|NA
CASSSPGLAGDSYNEQFF
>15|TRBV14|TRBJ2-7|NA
CASSRGGTGPYEQYF
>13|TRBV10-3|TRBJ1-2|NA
CAISGQGGFGYTF
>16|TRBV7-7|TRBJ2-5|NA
CASSLVGGGGEETQYF
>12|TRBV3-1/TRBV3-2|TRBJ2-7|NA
CASSQDRYEQYF
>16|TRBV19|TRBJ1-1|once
CASSNGGGVMNTEAFF
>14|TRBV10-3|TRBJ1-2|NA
CAISKTGGNPGYTF
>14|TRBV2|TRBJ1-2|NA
CASSRGGQGNGYTF
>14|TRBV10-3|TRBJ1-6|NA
CAISGPRADSPLHF
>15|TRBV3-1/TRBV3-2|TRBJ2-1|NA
CASSSEGLAGNEQFF
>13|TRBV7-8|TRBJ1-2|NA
CASSSPDSYGYTF
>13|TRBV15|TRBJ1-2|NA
CATSRPGQYGYTF
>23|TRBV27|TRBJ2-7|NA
CASSPRRALRPGLAGGASYEQYF
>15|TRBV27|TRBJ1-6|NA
CASTPLASYNSPLHF